These T cell receptor beta chains were read from a single sample in a study of blood T cell repertoires in COVID-19. Measured with immunoSEQ multiplex PCR; TCRdb has only the in-frame clones, and not every one. Of about 140,000 clones listed, around 80% are singletons. Sequenced material: PBMCs or T cells enriched from blood (not recorded which). The receptors were sampled from a woman aged 18-29 years who had been exposed to COVID-19. CDR3s include the opening cysteine and the closing phenylalanine or tryptophan. D genes are given only for firm matches. Clone size, where shown, is once, few, many, or a class for clones that have expanded.

>once|TRBJ2-2|TRBD1|TRBV9
CASSVGQGWNTGELFF
TGTGCCAGCAGCGTCGGACAGGGATGGAACACCGGGGAGCTGTTTTTT
>.|TRBJ1-4|.|TRBV7-2
CASSLLGTEKLFF
TGTGCCAGCAGCTTACTTGGCACTGAAAAACTGTTTTTT
>.|TRBJ1-5|.|TRBV7-9
CASSNRDSNQPQHF
TGTGCCAGCAGCAACAGGGATAGCAATCAGCCCCAGCATTTT
>.|TRBJ2-1|TRBD2|TRBV3-1/TRBV3-2
CASSQLAAISYNEQFF
TGTGCCAGCAGCCAACTAGCGGCAATAAGCTACAATGAGCAGTTCTTC
>.|TRBJ1-1|.|TRBV6-4
CASSREENTEAFF
TGTGCCAGCAGCAGGGAGGAGAACACTGAAGCTTTCTTT
>.|TRBJ2-3|TRBD2|TRBV27
CASSPLTGGTSGGYNTDTQYF
TGTGCCAGCAGCCCCCTCACGGGGGGGACTAGCGGGGGCTATAACACAGATACGCAGTATTTT
>.|TRBJ1-4|.|TRBV30
CAWSSATNEKLFF
TGTGCCTGGAGTTCAGCAACTAATGAAAAACTGTTTTTT
>.|TRBJ1-1|TRBD1|TRBV12-3/TRBV12-4
CASSRTGNTEAFF
TGTGCCAGCAGTAGGACAGGGAACACTGAAGCTTTCTTT
>.|TRBJ2-7|.|TRBV21-1
CASRRGTGIIYEQYF
TGTGCCAGCAGAAGGGGGACAGGCATAATCTACGAGCAGTACTTC
>.|TRBJ1-4|TRBD1|TRBV2
CASSLQGAGEKLFF
TGTGCCAGCAGTCTACAGGGGGCTGGGGAAAAACTGTTTTTT
>.|TRBJ2-2|.|TRBV2
CASSGSRGGTGELFF
TGTGCCAGCAGTGGGTCTAGGGGTGGCACCGGGGAGCTGTTTTTT
>few|TRBJ1-2|.|TRBV27
CASSFLWTDPGGYTF
TGTGCCAGCAGTTTTCTCTGGACAGACCCAGGTGGCTACACCTTC
>.|TRBJ1-1|.|TRBV30
CAWKKQADTEAFF
TGTGCCTGGAAGAAGCAGGCAGACACTGAAGCTTTCTTT
>.|TRBJ2-3|TRBD2|TRBV11-2
CARGGLAGVSARTDTQYF
TGTGCCAGGGGGGGGCTAGCGGGAGTAAGTGCGCGCACAGATACGCAGTATTTT
>.|TRBJ2-2|.|TRBV9
CASSVGSRRDTGELFF
TGTGCCAGCAGCGTAGGTTCTAGGAGGGACACCGGGGAGCTGTTTTTT
>.|TRBJ2-2|TRBD2|TRBV3-1/TRBV3-2
CASSQVAGNTGELFF
TGTGCCAGCAGCCAAGTAGCGGGGAACACCGGGGAGCTGTTTTTT
>.|TRBJ1-3|.|TRBV7-9
CASSLFTGSDTIYF
TGTGCCAGCAGCTTATTTACAGGGTCGGACACCATATATTTT
>.|TRBJ2-3|.|TRBV19
CASTRGSGDTQYF
TGTGCCAGTACCCGGGGTAGCGGAGATACGCAGTATTTT
>.|TRBJ2-1|TRBD1|TRBV29-1
CSVDRGAEQFF
TGCAGCGTGGACAGGGGGGCTGAGCAGTTCTTC
>.|TRBJ2-5|TRBD1|TRBV12-3/TRBV12-4
CASRQGAGETQYF
TGTGCCAGCAGACAGGGGGCAGGGGAGACCCAGTACTTC
>.|TRBJ1-2|.|TRBV18
CASSPMTENYGYTF
TGTGCCAGCTCACCGATGACGGAGAACTATGGCTACACCTTC
>.|TRBJ1-2|.|TRBV6-1
CASSEGRGRAYGYTF
TGTGCCAGCAGTGAAGGGAGGGGCAGGGCCTATGGCTACACCTTC
>.|TRBJ2-1|.|TRBV3-1/TRBV3-2
CASSQGLYNEQFF
TGTGCCAGCAGCCAAGGGCTTTACAATGAGCAGTTCTTC
>.|TRBJ1-2|TRBD1|TRBV29-1
CSGEGQGDGYTF
TGCAGCGGGGAGGGACAGGGAGATGGCTACACCTTC
>few|TRBJ1-5|.|TRBV2
CASSGTANSNQPQHF
TGTGCCAGCAGTGGGACAGCGAATAGCAATCAGCCCCAGCATTTT
>.|TRBJ2-2|.|TRBV30
CAWRQGPNTGELFF
TGTGCCTGGAGACAGGGACCGAACACCGGGGAGCTGTTTTTT
>.|TRBJ2-3|.|TRBV7-9
CASSLWVASDTQYF
TGTGCCAGCAGCTTGTGGGTAGCGTCAGATACGCAGTATTTT
>.|TRBJ1-4|.|TRBV25-1
CASSNFAGFFEKLFF
TGTGCCAGCAGCAACTTCGCAGGGTTTTTTGAAAAACTGTTTTTT
>.|TRBJ2-7|TRBD2|TRBV19
CASSNPRTSGKPYEQYF
TGTGCCAGTAGTAACCCTAGGACTAGCGGGAAACCTTACGAGCAGTACTTC
>.|TRBJ1-6|TRBD1|TRBV5-5
CASSVGQNNSPLHF
TGTGCCAGCAGCGTGGGACAGAATAATTCACCCCTCCACTTT
>.|TRBJ1-2|.|TRBV19
CASSPTDSPVYGYTF
TGTGCCAGTAGTCCAACGGACAGCCCAGTCTATGGCTACACCTTC
>few|TRBJ2-1|.|TRBV5-3
CARSMCLAHNEQFF
TGTGCCAGAAGTATGTGTCTAGCCCACAATGAGCAGTTCTTC
>.|TRBJ1-1|.|TRBV9
CASSVGGRGIGTEAFF
TGTGCCAGCAGCGTAGGGGGCAGGGGAATTGGCACTGAAGCTTTCTTT
>.|TRBJ2-1|.|TRBV30
CAWSATGNEQFF
TGTGCCTGGAGTGCCACAGGGAATGAGCAGTTCTTC
>.|TRBJ2-1|TRBD2|TRBV12-5
CASGVREGGYNEQFF
TGTGCTAGTGGTGTGCGGGAGGGCGGGTACAATGAGCAGTTCTTC
>.|TRBJ1-3|TRBD1|TRBV5-4
CASSLGQGESGNTIYF
TGTGCCAGCAGCTTGGGACAGGGGGAATCTGGAAACACCATATATTTT
>.|TRBJ2-1|.|TRBV13
CASSLDTQGNEQFF
TGTGCCAGCAGCTTAGATACCCAGGGGAATGAGCAGTTCTTC